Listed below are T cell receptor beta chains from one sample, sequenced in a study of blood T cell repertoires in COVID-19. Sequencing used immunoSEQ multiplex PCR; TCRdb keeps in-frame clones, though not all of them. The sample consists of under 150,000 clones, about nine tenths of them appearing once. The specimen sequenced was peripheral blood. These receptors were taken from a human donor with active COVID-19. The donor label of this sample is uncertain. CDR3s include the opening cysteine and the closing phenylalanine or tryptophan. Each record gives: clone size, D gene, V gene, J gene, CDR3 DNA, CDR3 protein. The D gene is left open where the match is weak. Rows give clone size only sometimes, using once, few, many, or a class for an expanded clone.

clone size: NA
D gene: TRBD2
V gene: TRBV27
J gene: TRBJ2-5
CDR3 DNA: TGTGCCAGCAGTTTAGGCGGGGGTGAGACCCAGTACTTC
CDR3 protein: CASSLGGGETQYF

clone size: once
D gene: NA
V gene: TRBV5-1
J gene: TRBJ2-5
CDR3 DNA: TGCGCCAGCAGCTTGAGCAATCCAGGCTTCCAAGAGACCCAGTACTTC
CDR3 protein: CASSLSNPGFQETQYF

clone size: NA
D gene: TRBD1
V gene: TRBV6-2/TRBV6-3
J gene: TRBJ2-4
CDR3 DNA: TGTGCCAGCAGTTCCCTACCGACAGGGTTGGTGGCCAAAAACATTCAGTACTTC
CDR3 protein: CASSSLPTGLVAKNIQYF

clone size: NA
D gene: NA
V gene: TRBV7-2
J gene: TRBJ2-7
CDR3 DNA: TGTGCCAGCAGCTCGCAGGGGTCGACCTACGAGCAGTACTTC
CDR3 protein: CASSSQGSTYEQYF

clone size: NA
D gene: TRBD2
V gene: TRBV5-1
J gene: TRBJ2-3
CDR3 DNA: TGCGCCAGCAGCTTGGCCCAGCGGGGGCCCACAGATACGCAGTATTTT
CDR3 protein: CASSLAQRGPTDTQYF

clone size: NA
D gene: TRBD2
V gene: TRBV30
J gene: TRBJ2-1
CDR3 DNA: TGTGCCTGGAGTCGTCTGGCGGGGGGGCTGCATGAGCAGTTCTTC
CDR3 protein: CAWSRLAGGLHEQFF

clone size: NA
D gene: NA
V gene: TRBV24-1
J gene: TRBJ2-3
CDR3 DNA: TGTGCCACCAGTGATGCGGGGAAGGATGCAGATACGCAGTATTTT
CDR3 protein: CATSDAGKDADTQYF

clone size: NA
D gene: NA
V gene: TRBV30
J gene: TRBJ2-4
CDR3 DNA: TGTGCCTGGAGTGCCACAGGGACCGCCATTCAGTACTTC
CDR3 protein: CAWSATGTAIQYF

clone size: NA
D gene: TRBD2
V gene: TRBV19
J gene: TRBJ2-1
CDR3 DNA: TGTGCCAGTATAAAACTAGCGGGGGACCTGAATGAGCAGTTCTTC
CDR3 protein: CASIKLAGDLNEQFF

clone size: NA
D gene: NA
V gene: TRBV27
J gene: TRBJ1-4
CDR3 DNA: TGTGCCAGCAGTTTAGGTTCCGGTACAACTAATGAAAAACTGTTTTTT
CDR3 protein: CASSLGSGTTNEKLFF

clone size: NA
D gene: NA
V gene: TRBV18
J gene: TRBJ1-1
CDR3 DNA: TGTGCCAGCTCTGGGGGACACCTAAGGACCACTGAAGCTTTCTTT
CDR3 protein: CASSGGHLRTTEAFF

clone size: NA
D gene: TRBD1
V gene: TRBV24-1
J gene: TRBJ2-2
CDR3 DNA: TGTGCCACCAGTGATTGGACAGGACAGAACACCGGGGAGCTGTTTTTT
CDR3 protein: CATSDWTGQNTGELFF

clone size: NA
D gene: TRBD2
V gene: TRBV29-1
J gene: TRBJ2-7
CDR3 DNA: TGCAGCGTTGAAAAAGCGAGAGGGTCAGAGCGGGGGGCGAATGAGCAGTACTTC
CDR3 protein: CSVEKARGSERGANEQYF

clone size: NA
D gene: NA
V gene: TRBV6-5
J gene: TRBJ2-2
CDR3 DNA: TGTGCCAGCAGTTACGTTAATCGGGGCACCGGGGAGCTGTTTTTT
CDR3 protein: CASSYVNRGTGELFF

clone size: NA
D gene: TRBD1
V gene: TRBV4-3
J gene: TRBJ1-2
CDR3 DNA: TGCGCCAGCAGCCCAGGACAGGGGTTGTATGGCTACACCTTC
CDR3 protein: CASSPGQGLYGYTF

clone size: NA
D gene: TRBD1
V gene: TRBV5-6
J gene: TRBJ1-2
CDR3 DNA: TGTGCCAGCAGCTTGAGACAGGGGGATAACTATGGCTACACCTTC
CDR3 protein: CASSLRQGDNYGYTF

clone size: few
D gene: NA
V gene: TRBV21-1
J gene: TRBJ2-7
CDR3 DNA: TGTGCCAGCAGCACCCGGGGAGGGCCTACCTTTTACGAGCAGTACTTC
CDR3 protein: CASSTRGGPTFYEQYF

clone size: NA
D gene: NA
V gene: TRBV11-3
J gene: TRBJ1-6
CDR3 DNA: TGTGCCAGCAGCTCCTCTTCACCCCTCCACTTT
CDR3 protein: CASSSSSPLHF

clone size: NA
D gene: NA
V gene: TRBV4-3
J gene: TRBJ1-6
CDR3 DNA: TGCGCCAGCAGCCAGGAGGTTCGGAGCTCCTATAATTCACCCCTCCACTTT
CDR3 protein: CASSQEVRSSYNSPLHF

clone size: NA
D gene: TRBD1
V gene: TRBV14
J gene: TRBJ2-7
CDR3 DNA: TGTGCCAGCAGCCGTCACCGACAGGGAAAGTACTTC
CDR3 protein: CASSRHRQGKYF

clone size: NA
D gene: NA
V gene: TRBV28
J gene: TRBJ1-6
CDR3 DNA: TGTGCCAGCAAGCCAGGACGGAGGTATAATTCACCCCTCCACTTT
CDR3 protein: CASKPGRRYNSPLHF

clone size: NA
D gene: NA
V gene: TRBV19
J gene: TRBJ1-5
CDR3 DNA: TGTGCCAGTAGTATAACGGGGACTTATCGGTCAAATCAGCCCCAGCATTTT
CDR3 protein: CASSITGTYRSNQPQHF

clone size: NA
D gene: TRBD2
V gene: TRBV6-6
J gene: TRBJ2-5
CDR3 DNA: TGTGCCAGCAGTCCGCGGGGGGGAGAGACCCAGTACTTC
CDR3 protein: CASSPRGGETQYF

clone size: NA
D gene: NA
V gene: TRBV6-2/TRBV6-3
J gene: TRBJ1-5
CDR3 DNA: TGTGCCAGCAGTTATCGCGGGCGAGGCAATCAGCCCCAGCATTTT
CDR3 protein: CASSYRGRGNQPQHF

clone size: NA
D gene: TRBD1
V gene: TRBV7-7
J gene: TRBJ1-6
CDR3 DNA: TGTGCCAGCAGCTTCCCCGGGACAGTCAGCTCCTATAATTCACCCCTCCACTTT
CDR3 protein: CASSFPGTVSSYNSPLHF

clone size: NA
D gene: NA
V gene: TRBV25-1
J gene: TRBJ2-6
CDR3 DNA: TGTGCCAGCAGTGGCAGGGTGACAGGGGCCAACGTCCTGACTTTC
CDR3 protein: CASSGRVTGANVLTF

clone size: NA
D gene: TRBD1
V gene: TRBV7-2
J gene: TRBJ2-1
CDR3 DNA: TGTGCCAGCAGCTTCGTCCCGGGACAGGGGGCAAATGAGCAGTTCTTC
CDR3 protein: CASSFVPGQGANEQFF

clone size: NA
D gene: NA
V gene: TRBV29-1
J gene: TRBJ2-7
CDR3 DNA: TGCAGCGTTGAGGCAGGTACTTCCTACGAGCAGTACTTC
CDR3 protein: CSVEAGTSYEQYF

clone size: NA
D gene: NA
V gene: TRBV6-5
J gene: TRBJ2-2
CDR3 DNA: TGTGCCAGCAGTCGACTAACGGCGAACACCGGGGAGCTGTTTTTT
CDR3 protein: CASSRLTANTGELFF

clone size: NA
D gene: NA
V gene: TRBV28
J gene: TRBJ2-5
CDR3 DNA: TGTGCCAGCAGCGGACCGGACAGCCAAGAGACCCAGTACTTC
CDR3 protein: CASSGPDSQETQYF

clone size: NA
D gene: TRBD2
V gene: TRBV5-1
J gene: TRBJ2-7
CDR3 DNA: TGCGCCAGCAGCTTGGTAGCTAGCGGGGGATCCTACGAGCAGTACTTC
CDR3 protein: CASSLVASGGSYEQYF

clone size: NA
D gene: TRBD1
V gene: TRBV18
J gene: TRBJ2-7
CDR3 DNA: TGTGCCAGCTCACGTGTCGGGACAGGGAACTACGAGCAGTACTTC
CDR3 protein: CASSRVGTGNYEQYF

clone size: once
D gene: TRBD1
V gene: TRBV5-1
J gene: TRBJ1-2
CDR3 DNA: TGCGCCAGCAGCTCCGGGACAGGGAGTGGCTACACCTTC
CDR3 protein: CASSSGTGSGYTF

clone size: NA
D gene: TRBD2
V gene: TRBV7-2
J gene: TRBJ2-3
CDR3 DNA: TGTGCCAGCAGCTTAGAACGACTAGCGGGGGGGTTTGGCACAGATACGCAGTATTTT
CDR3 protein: CASSLERLAGGFGTDTQYF

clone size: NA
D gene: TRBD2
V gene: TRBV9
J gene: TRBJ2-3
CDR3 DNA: TGTGCCAGCAGAGGACTAGCGGGGGGTAGCACAGATACGCAGTATTTT
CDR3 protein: CASRGLAGGSTDTQYF

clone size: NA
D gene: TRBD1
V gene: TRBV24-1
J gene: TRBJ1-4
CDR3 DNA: TGTGCCACCAGTGAGGGAGGACAGGGAAATGAAAAACTGTTTTTT
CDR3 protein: CATSEGGQGNEKLFF

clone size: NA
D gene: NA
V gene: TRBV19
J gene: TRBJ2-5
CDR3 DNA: TGTGCCAGCCAAAGACAGGGAGGTCAAGAGACCCAGTACTTC
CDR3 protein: CASQRQGGQETQYF

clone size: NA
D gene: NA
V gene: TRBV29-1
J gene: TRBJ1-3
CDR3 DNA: TGCAGCGTTGAGGCAGGGCTCTCTGGAAACACCATATATTTT
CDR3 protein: CSVEAGLSGNTIYF

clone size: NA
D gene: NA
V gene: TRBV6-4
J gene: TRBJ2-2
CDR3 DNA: TGTGCCAGCCGACAGGGACTTGTGGGGGAGCTGTTTTTT
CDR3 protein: CASRQGLVGELFF

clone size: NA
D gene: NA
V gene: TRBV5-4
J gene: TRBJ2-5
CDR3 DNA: TGTGCCAGCAGCTTTAAAGAGACCCAGTACTTC
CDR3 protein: CASSFKETQYF

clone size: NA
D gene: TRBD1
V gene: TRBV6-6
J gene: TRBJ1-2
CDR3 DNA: TGTGCCAGCACCAACGGACAGGGTTTTGGCTATGGCTACACCTTC
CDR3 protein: CASTNGQGFGYGYTF

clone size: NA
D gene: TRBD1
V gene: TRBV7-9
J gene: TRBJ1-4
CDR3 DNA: TGTGCCAGCAGATGGGACAGGGCGTCGGGTGAAAAACTGTTTTTT
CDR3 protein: CASRWDRASGEKLFF

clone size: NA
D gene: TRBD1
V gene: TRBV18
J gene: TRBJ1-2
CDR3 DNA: TGTGCCAGCTCACCGACAGGGCAGGGTGGCTACACCTTC
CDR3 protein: CASSPTGQGGYTF

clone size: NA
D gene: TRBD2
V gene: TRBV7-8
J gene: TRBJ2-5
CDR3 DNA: TGTGCCAGCAGCTCCGGCGGTAGCGGGGTCCTCTCACGGGAGACCCAGTACTTC
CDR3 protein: CASSSGGSGVLSRETQYF

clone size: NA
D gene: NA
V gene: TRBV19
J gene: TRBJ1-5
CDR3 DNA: TGTGCCAGTAGTAGCGACAGAACAGTCCACAATCAGCCCCAGCATTTT
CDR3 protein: CASSSDRTVHNQPQHF

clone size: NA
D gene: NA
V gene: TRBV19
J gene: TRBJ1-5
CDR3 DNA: TGTGCCAGTAGTACCGACAGAGGTAGCAATCAGCCCCAGCATTTT
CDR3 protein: CASSTDRGSNQPQHF

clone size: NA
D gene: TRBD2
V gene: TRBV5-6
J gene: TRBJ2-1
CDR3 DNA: TGTGCCAGCAGCCCCCGAGTGGGGGGACTATACAATGAGCAGTTCTTC
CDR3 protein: CASSPRVGGLYNEQFF

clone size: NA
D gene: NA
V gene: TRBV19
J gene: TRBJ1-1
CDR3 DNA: TGTGCCAGTAGAGTACAGACCACTCTCTCGGAAGCTTTCTTT
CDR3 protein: CASRVQTTLSEAFF

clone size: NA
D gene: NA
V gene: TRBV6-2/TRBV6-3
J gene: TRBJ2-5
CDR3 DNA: TGTGCCAGCAGTCGACGACTCGGGACCCAGTACTTC
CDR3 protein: CASSRRLGTQYF

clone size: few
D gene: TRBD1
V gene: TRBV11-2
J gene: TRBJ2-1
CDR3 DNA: TGTGCCAGCAGCTCGAGGAGGGGGGGACAGGGAACCTACAATGAGCAGTTCTTC
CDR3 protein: CASSSRRGGQGTYNEQFF

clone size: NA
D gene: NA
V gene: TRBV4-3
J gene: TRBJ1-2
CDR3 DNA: TGCGCCAGCAGCCCCCGGACAGAAACTACTAACTATGGCTACACCTTC
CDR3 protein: CASSPRTETTNYGYTF

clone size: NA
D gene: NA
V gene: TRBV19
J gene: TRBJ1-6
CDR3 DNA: TGTGCCAGTAGTACGGGGCAGGGGCTATTTTCACCCCTCCACTTT
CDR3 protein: CASSTGQGLFSPLHF

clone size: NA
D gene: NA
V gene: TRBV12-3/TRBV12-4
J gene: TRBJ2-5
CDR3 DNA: TGTGCCAGCAGTTTAACAGGGAAGGAGACCCAGTACTTC
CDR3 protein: CASSLTGKETQYF

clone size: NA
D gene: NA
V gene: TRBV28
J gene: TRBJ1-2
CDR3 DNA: TGTGCCAGCACCAAACCCTCGGTTTATGGCTACACCTTC
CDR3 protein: CASTKPSVYGYTF

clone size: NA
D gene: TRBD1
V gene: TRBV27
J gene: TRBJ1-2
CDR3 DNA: TGTGCCAGCAGTAAAGGACAGGGTTTTCTGGACTATGGCTACACCTTC
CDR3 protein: CASSKGQGFLDYGYTF